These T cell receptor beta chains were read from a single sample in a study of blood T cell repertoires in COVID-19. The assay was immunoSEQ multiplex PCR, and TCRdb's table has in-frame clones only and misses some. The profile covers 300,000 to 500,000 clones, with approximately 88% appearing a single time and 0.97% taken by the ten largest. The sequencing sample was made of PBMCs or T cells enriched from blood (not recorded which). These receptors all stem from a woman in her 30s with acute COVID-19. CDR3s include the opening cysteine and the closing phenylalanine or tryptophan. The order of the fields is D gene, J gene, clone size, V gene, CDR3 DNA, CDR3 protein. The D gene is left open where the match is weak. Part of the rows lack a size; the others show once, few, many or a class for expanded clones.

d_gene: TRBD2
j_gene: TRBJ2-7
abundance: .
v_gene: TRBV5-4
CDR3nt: TGTGCCAGCAGCTCCACTAGCGGGGGAGGCGAGCAGTACTTC
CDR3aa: CASSSTSGGGEQYF

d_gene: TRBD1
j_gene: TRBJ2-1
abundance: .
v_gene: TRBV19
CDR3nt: TGTGCCAGTAGTATTTCAGGGGGCAATGAGCAGTTCTTC
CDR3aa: CASSISGGNEQFF

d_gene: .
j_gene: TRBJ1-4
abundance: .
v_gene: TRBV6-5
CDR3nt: TGTGCCAGCAGAAGGACATTGGGCGAAGAAAAACTGTTTTTT
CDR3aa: CASRRTLGEEKLFF

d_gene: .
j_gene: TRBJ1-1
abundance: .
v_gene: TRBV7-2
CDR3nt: TGTGCCAGCAGCTCGGGACAAACGAACACTGAAGCTTTCTTT
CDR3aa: CASSSGQTNTEAFF

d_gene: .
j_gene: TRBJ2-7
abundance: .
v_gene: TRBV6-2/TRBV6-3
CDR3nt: TGTGCCAGCAGTTACGTGGGGCCCTACGAGCAGTACTTC
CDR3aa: CASSYVGPYEQYF

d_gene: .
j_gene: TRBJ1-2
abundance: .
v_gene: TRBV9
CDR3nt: TGTGCCAGCAGCGTAGATCCGACCCGAGGTAACTATGGCTACACCTTC
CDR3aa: CASSVDPTRGNYGYTF

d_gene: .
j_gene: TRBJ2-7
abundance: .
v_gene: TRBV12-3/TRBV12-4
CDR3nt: TGTGCCAGGCCTACAGGGATAGCGTACGAGCAGTACTTC
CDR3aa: CARPTGIAYEQYF

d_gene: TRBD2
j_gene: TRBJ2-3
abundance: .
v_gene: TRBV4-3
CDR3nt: TGCGCCAGCAGCCAAAGTCGCGGGGGGGGCACAGATACGCAGTATTTT
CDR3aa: CASSQSRGGGTDTQYF

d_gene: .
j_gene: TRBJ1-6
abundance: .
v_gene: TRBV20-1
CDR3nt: TGCAGTGCTAGAGTAAAATCACCCCTCCACTTT
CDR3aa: CSARVKSPLHF

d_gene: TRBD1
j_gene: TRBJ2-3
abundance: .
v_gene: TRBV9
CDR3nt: TGTGCCAGCAGCTTAAGACAGGGGCCAAGCACAGATACGCAGTATTTT
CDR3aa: CASSLRQGPSTDTQYF

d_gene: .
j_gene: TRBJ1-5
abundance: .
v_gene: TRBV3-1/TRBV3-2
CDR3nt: TGTGCCAGCAGCTTTGGAGGGGAAAATCAGCCCCAGCATTTT
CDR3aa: CASSFGGENQPQHF

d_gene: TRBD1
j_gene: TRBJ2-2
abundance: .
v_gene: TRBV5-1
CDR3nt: TGCGCCAGCAGCAGAGACAGGGCGAACACCGGGGAGCTGTTTTTT
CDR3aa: CASSRDRANTGELFF

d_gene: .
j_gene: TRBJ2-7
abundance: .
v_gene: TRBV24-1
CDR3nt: TGTGCCACCAGTGTAGGGGTCGAGCAGTACTTC
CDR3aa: CATSVGVEQYF

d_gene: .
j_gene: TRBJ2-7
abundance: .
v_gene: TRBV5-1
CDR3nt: TGCGCCATCCAACCAAACACAGGGAGTGATGAGGGAGCGGGGTACTCCTACGAGCAGTACTTC
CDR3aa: CAIQPNTGSDEGAGYSYEQYF

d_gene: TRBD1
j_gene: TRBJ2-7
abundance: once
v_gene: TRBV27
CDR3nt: TGTGCCAGCGGAAAGACAGGGGCTCTCTACGAGCAGTACTTC
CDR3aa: CASGKTGALYEQYF

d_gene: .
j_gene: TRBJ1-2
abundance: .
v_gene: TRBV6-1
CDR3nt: TGTGCCAGCAGTGCAGTCCCGCGGGGGACGTCGCTTGGCTACACCTTC
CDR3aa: CASSAVPRGTSLGYTF

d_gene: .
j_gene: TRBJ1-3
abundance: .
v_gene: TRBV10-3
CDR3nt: TGTGCCATCACAGACACCCTCTCTGGAAACACCATATATTTT
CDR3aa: CAITDTLSGNTIYF

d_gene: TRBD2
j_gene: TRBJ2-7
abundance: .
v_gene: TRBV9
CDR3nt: TGTGCCAGCAGCGTCACTAGCGGGGGATCCTACGAGCAGTACTTC
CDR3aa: CASSVTSGGSYEQYF

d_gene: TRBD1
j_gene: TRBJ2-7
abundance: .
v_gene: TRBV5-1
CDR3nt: TGCGCCAGCAGCTTGGCCGGGACAGGGGCCAGCTACGAGCAGTACTTC
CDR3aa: CASSLAGTGASYEQYF

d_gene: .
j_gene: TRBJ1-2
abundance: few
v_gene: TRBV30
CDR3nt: TGTGCCTGGAGTCGACAGGCATCGGATGGCTACACCTTC
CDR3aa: CAWSRQASDGYTF

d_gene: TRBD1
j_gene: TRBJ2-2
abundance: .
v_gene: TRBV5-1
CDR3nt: TGCGCCAGCAGCTTGGCAGGGGGCTTCGGGGAGCTGTTTTTT
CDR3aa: CASSLAGGFGELFF

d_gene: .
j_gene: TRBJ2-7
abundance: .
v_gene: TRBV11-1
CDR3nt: TGTGCCAGCAACCGTGAAGGGGCATACGAGCAGTACTTC
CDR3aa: CASNREGAYEQYF

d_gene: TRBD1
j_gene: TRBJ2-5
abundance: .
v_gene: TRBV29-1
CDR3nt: TGCAGCGGGGCCGGGACAGGGGGGAATTTGGAGACCCAGTACTTC
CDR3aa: CSGAGTGGNLETQYF

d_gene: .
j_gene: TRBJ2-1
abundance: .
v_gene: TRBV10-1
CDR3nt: TGCGCCAGCAGTGCCACGAGTTTTAGCTCCTACAATGAGCAGTTCTTC
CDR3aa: CASSATSFSSYNEQFF

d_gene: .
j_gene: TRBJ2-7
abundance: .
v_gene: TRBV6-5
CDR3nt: TGTGCCAGCAGTTACTCAGACAGTTTCTACGAGCAGTACTTC
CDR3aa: CASSYSDSFYEQYF